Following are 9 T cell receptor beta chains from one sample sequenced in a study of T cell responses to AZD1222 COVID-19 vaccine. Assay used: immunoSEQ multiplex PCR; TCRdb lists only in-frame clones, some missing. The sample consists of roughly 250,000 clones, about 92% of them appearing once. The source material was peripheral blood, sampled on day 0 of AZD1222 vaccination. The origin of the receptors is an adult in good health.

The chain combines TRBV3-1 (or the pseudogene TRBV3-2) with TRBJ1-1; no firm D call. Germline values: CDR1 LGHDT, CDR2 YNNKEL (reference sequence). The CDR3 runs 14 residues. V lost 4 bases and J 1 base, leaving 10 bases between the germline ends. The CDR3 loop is CASSPTRGNTEAFF. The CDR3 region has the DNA TGTGCCAGCAGCCCGACCCGAGGGAACACTGAAGCTTTCTTT.

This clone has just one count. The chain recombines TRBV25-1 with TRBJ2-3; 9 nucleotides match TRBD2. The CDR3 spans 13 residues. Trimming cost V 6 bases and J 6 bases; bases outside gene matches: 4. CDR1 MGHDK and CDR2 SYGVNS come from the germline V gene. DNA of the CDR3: TGTGCCAGCAGGGCTAGCGGGACGGATACGCAGTATTTT. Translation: CASRASGTDTQYF.

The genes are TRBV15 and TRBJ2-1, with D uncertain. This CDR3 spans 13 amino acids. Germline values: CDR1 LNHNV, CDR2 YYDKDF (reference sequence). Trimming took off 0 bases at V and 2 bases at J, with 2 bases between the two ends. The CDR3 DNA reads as TGTGCCACCAGCAGAGATACCTACAATGAGCAGTTCTTC. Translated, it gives CATSRDTYNEQFF.

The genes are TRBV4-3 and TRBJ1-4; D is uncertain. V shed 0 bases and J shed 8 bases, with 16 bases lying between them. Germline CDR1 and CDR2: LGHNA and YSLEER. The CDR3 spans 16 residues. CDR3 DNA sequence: TGCGCCAGCAGCCAAGAAAATTTAGGGTTAGGCGAAAAACTGTTTTTT. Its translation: CASSQENLGLGEKLFF.

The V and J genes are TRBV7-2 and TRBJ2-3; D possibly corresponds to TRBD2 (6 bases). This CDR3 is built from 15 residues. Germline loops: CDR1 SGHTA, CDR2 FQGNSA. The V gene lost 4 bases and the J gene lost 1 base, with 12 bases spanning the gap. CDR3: CASSSPGTGTDTQYF. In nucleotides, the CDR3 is TGTGCCAGCAGCTCCCCCGGGACTGGCACAGATACGCAGTATTTT.

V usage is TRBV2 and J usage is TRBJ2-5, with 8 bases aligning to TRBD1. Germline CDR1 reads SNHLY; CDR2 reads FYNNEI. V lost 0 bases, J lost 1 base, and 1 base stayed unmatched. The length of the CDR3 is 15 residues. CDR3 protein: CASSEAGQGQETQYF. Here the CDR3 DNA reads TGTGCCAGCAGTGAAGCCGGACAGGGCCAAGAGACCCAGTACTTC.

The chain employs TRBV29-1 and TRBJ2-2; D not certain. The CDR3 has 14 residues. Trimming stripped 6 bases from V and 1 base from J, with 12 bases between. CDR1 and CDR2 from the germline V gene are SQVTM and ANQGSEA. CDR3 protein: CSVIGVRNTGELFF. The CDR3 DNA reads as TGCAGCGTGATTGGGGTCAGGAACACCGGGGAGCTGTTTTTT.

As DNA, the CDR3 is TGCAGCGTTGGGGTGACCGGGACTAGTGCCACAGATACGCAGTATTTT. It translates to CSVGVTGTSATDTQYF. The chain combines TRBV29-1 with TRBJ2-3, with 8 bases aligning to TRBD2. Germline trimming cut 4 bases from V and 2 bases from J; bases unmatched to any gene: 11. CDR1 and CDR2 from the germline V gene are SQVTM and ANQGSEA. This CDR3 region has 16 residues.

The CDR3 nucleotides read TGTGCCAGCAGGTCAGGGGTGGACTACACCTTC. This translates into CASRSGVDYTF. The chain has TRBV2 and TRBJ1-2; possible D gene TRBD1, 6 bases. CDR1 is SNHLY and CDR2 is FYNNEI in the germline V gene. V dropped 6 bases and J dropped 10 bases, with 12 bases sitting between them. CDR3 length equals 11 residues.